These 9 T cell receptor beta chains were all obtained from the same sample, sequenced in a study of cytomegalovirus exposure and HLA in healthy donors. 13 Jbeta primers and 60 Vbeta primers were used for the PCR. TCRdb keeps only in-frame clones here, not all; method: immunoSEQ multiplex PCR. The table lists 150,000 to 200,000 clones, 80% of them singletons. The sample taken for sequencing was PBMCs. These receptors were obtained from a human donor in good health.

This chain's CDR3 is CASSIDRGYGYTF. CDR3 nucleotide sequence: TGTGCCAGCAGTATCGACAGGGGCTATGGCTACACCTTC. The J gene is TRBJ1-2, the V gene TRBV27; 8 bases are shared with TRBD1. V lost 5 bases and J lost 4; bases outside the gene matches: 3. The germline CDR1 and CDR2 sequences are MNHEY and SMNVEV (reference sequence). CDR3 length equals 13 residues.

The rearrangement uses TRBV18 and TRBJ2-7; 11 nucleotides align to TRBD1. Germline values: CDR1 KGHSH, CDR2 LQKENI. V was pared by 5 bases and J by 5 bases, with 8 bases of the junction left unmatched. This CDR3 spans 15 amino acids. The CDR3 nucleotides read TGTGCCAGCTCATTCGGACAGGGGGCGCTGGACGAGCAGTACTTC. This encodes CASSFGQGALDEQYF.

This chain links TRBV2 with TRBJ1-1; 7 bases line up with TRBD1. The V gene's germline CDR1 is SNHLY and CDR2 FYNNEI. Trimming cost V 2 bases and J 2 bases; bases outside gene matches: 5. The CDR3 has 15 amino acids. CDR3 amino acids: CASSELAGGNTEAFF. The CDR3 region has the DNA TGTGCCAGCAGTGAATTGGCAGGGGGAAACACTGAAGCTTTCTTT.

The chain has TRBV27 and TRBJ2-5; D is possibly TRBD2 (7 bases). The CDR3 is 16 residues long. The V gene's germline CDR1 is MNHEY and CDR2 SMNVEV (reference sequence). Trimming pared 4 bases from V and 1 base from J, leaving 16 bases between. CDR3 bases: TGTGCCAGCAGTTCACTCACGGGGGGCCTCCAAGAGACCCAGTACTTC. It codes for CASSSLTGGLQETQYF.

J is TRBJ1-5 and V is TRBV5-1; D is unresolved. Per the germline V gene, CDR1 is SGHRS and CDR2 is YFSETQ. The CDR3 loop spans 14 amino acids. Deletions cut 0 bases from V and 2 bases from J, with 6 bases between. CDR3 nucleotide sequence: TGCGCCAGCAGCTTGGGCACAGGCAATCAGCCCCAGCATTTT. Its translation is CASSLGTGNQPQHF. Looking up the rest from reference TRBV5-1 and TRBJ1-5 gives the full variable domain: KAGVTQTPRYLIKTRGQQVTLSCSPISGHRSVSWYQQTPGQGLQFLFEYFSETQRNKGNFPGRFSGRQFSNSRSEMNVSTLELGDSALYLCASSLGTGNQPQHFGDGTRLSIL.

This clone occurred a few times. The genes are TRBV14 and TRBJ2-1; 7 positions agree with TRBD2. The germline V gene has CDR1 SGHDN and CDR2 FVKESK. The CDR3 is 18 residues long. Trimming removed 1 base from V and 0 bases from J; junction bases left unmatched: 9. For the CDR3, the DNA is TGTGCCAGCAGCCAAGTGGGAGGGGCGGGACCCTCCTACAATGAGCAGTTCTTC. The encoded protein is CASSQVGGAGPSYNEQFF.

The J gene is TRBJ1-5, the V gene TRBV7-2; tentative D call: TRBD1 (5 bases). CDR1 is SGHTA, CDR2 FQGNSA, per germline. The V end was cut by 3 bases, the J end by 2 bases, with 8 bases between. The CDR3 loop spans 14 amino acids. CDR3 DNA: TGTGCCAGCAGCTTTCCAGGGCGCAATCAGCCCCAGCATTTT. Protein sequence: CASSFPGRNQPQHF. Looking up the rest from reference TRBV7-2 and TRBJ1-5 gives the full variable domain: GAGVSQSPSNKVTEKGKDVELRCDPISGHTALYWYRQSLGQGLEFLIYFQGNSAPDKSGLPSDRFSAERTGGSVSTLTIQRTQQEDSAVYLCASSFPGRNQPQHFGDGTRLSIL.

The V gene is TRBV7-9, the J gene TRBJ2-7; 8 bases map to TRBD2. The CDR3 is made up of 15 amino acids. V gave up 7 bases and J gave up 4 bases; unmatched junction bases: 12. Germline CDR1 SEHNR, CDR2 FQNEAQ (reference sequence). The CDR3 DNA sequence: TGTGCCAGCATCGAACGGGGGGGGGAAGGGTACGAGCAGTACTTC. This gives the protein CASIERGGEGYEQYF.

This clone is a singleton in its sample. The chain combines TRBV10-3 with TRBJ1-1; D is possibly TRBD1 (6 bases). Per germline, CDR1 ENHRY and CDR2 SYGVKD. Trimming removed 6 bases at V and 1 base at J, with 12 bases between. The CDR3 totals 14 residues. CDR3 bases: TGTGCCATCAGACAGGGACGGGGGAACACTGAAGCTTTCTTT. Translated: CAIRQGRGNTEAFF.